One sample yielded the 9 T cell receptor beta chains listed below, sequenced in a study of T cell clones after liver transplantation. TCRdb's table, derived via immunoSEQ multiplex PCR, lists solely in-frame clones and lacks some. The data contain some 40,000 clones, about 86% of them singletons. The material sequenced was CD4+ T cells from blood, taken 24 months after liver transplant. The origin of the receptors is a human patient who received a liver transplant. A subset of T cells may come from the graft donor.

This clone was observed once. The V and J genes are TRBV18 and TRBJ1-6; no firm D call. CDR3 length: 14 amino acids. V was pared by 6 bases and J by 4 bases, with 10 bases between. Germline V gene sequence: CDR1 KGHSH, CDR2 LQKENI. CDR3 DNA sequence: TGTGCCAGCTCCTTAGGTCCTTATAATTCACCCCTCCACTTT. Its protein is CASSLGPYNSPLHF. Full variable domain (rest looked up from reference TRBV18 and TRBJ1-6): NAGVMQNPRHLVRRRGQEARLRCSPMKGHSHVYWYRQLPEEGLKFMVYLQKENIIDESGMPKERFSAEFPKEGPSILRIQQVVRGDSAAYFCASSLGPYNSPLHFGNGTRLTVT.

The CDR3 protein is CASRLQGVGQPQHF. Written as DNA, the CDR3 is TGTGCCAGCAGACTACAGGGGGTCGGTCAGCCCCAGCATTTT. The chain links TRBV6-5 to TRBJ1-5, with TRBD1 identical over 8 bases. The CDR3 is 14 residues long. V shed 6 bases, J shed 6 bases, and the junction held 7 bases outside the gene matches. From germline, CDR1 is MNHEY and CDR2 SVGAGI.

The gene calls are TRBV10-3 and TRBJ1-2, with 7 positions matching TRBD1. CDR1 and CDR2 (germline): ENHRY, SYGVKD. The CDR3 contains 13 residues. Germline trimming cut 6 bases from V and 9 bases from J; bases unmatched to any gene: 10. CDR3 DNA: TGTGCCATCAGCTCCGGGACAGTATCAAGCTACACCTTC. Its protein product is CAISSGTVSSYTF.

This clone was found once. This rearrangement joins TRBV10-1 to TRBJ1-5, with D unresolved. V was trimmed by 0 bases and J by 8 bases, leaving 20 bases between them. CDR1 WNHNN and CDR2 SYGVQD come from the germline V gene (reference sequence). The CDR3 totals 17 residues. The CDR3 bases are TGCGCCAGCAGTGAGTCGAGAGGCAGACTTAGATCAGAGCCCCAGCATTTT. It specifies CASSESRGRLRSEPQHF.

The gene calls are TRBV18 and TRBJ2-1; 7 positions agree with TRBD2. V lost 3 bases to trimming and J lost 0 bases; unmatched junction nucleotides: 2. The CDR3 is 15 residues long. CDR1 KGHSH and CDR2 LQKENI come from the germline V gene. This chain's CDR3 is CASSPRGTSYNEQFF. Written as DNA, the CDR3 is TGTGCCAGCTCACCGCGGGGGACCTCCTACAATGAGCAGTTCTTC.

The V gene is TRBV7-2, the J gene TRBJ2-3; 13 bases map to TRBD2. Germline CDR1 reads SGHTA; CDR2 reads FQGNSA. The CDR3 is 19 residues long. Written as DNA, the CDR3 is TGTGTTTCAAGCTTAACCCCGGGACTAGCGGGGCCTAGGAAAGATACGCAGTATTTT. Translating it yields CVSSLTPGLAGPRKDTQYF.

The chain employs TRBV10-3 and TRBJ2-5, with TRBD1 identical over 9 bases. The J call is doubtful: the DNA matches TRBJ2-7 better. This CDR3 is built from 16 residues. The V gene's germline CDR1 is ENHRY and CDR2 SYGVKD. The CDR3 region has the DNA TGTGCCATCAGCCGAGTCCACGGGACAGGGCCCAACGAGCAGTACTTC. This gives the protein CAISRVHGTGPNEQYF.

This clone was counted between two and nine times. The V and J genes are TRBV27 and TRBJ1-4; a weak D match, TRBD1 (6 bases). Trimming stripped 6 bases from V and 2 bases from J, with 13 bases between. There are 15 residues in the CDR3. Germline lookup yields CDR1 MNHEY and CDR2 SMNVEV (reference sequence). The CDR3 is CASSLQGLTNEKLFF. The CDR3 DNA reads TGTGCCAGCAGCCTTCAGGGGCTCACTAATGAAAAACTGTTTTTT.

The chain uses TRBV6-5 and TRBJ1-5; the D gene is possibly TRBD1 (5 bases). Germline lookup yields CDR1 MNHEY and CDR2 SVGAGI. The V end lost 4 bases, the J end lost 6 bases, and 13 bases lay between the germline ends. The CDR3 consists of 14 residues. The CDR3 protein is CASSLTGYGQPQHF. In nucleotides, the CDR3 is TGTGCCAGCAGTTTAACAGGATACGGTCAGCCCCAGCATTTT.